This T cell receptor beta chain was observed in a study of T cell responses to AZD1222 COVID-19 vaccine. Study-wide results and limits: Nearly half of spike-specific TCRs reportedly go after variant regions that carry no mutations. Baseline antibody screening turned up just six seropositive AZD1222 recipients.

This clone was counted once. Antigen unknown. Here immunoSEQ multiplex PCR was the method, and the copy in TCRdb shows in-frame clones only, minus some. The sample has 65,000 to 75,000 clones; roughly 91% are singletons. V was trimmed by 6 bases and J by 0 bases, leaving 6 bases between them. The length of the CDR3 is 14 residues. CDR1 is MDHEN and CDR2 is SYDVKM in the germline V gene. Sequenced here: peripheral blood, sampled 28 days after the second dose of the MenACWY control vaccine. The chain uses TRBV28 and TRBJ1-6; D is unclear. This receptor was obtained from an adult who received the MenACWY meningococcal vaccine as a control. DNA for the CDR3: TGTGCCAGCAGGCGGAGCTCCTATAATTCACCCCTCCACTTT. This encodes CASRRSSYNSPLHF.